These 30 T cell receptor beta chains share one sample of origin, sequenced in a study of Tregs in tolerant kidney transplant recipients. The nonmyeloablative bone marrow transplants came from related graft donors, with transient mixed chimerism. Using immunoSEQ multiplex PCR, the repertoire was profiled, and TCRdb retains in-frame clones only, with some absent. With 30,000 to 40,000 clones in the sample, the ten largest clones hold 1.8%. The sequencing here drew on CD4+ T cells from blood (PBMCs), taken 24 months after the transplant. All receptors derive from a human patient who received a combined kidney and bone marrow transplant. Some of the T cells may derive from the graft donor.

On this clone itself: The read ends 3 residues shy of where the CDR3 ends; the end is completed using the germline J gene. The V and J genes are TRBV7-8 and TRBJ2-2; the D gene is possibly TRBD1 (6 bases). Trimming cost V 8 bases and J 5 bases, with 9 bases left between them. This CDR3 has 12 residues. In germline, CDR1 is SGHVS, CDR2 FQNEAQ. The covered CDR3 bases are TGTGCCAGCGCCAGGGGTACCGGGGAG. The encoded protein is CASARGTGE. The full CDR3 is CASARGTGELFF.

Notes on this clone: The CDR3 goes on 3 residues after the read ends, and that part is filled in from the germline J gene. The gene calls are TRBV20-1 and TRBJ2-5, with D possibly being TRBD1 (6 bases). Germline assignment: CDR1 DFQATT and CDR2 SNEGSKA (reference sequence). The CDR3 is 13 residues long. V shed 6 bases and J shed 2 bases, with 13 bases lying between them. The CDR3 loop reads CSAIRTVQETQYF. The covered CDR3 bases are TGCAGTGCAATCCGGACAGTACAAGAGACC.

In regard to this clone: The read falls 3 residues short of the CDR3 end, and the missing part is taken from the germline J gene. V gene TRBV5-1 combines with J gene TRBJ2-7, with 9 bases fitting TRBD2. This CDR3 has 17 residues. Germline assignment: CDR1 SGHRS and CDR2 YFSETQ. With V trimmed by 3 bases and J by 0 bases, 10 bases remained unmatched. The sequenced part of the CDR3 DNA is TGCGCCAGCAGCTGGGCCCCGCGACTAGCGGACTCCTACGAG. Its translation is CASSWAPRLADSYE. The full-length CDR3 reads as CASSWAPRLADSYEQYF.

A note on this clone: The CDR3 end lies 3 residues beyond the end of the read and is filled in from the germline J gene. V usage is TRBV20-1 and J usage is TRBJ1-3; 10 nucleotides match TRBD1. V was clipped by 2 bases and J by 2 bases; unmatched bases: 6. This CDR3 comprises 16 residues. Germline V gene data show CDR1 as DFQATT and CDR2 as SNEGSKA (reference sequence). Incomplete CDR3 DNA: TGCAGTGCTAGAAGACAGGGGGCGATTACTGGAAACACC. Translated, it gives CSARRQGAITGNT. The entire CDR3 is CSARRQGAITGNTIYF.

Comment on this clone: The read finishes 3 residues shy of the CDR3 end, and the germline J gene is used to complete it. This chain uses TRBV30 with TRBJ1-2; weak D call: TRBD1 (6 bases). The germline V gene encodes CDR1 GTSNPN and CDR2 SVGIG (reference sequence). The CDR3 loop spans 14 amino acids. Partial CDR3 DNA: TGTGCCTCCCGCGAACAACAGGGAAAGTACGGC. Translating gives CASREQQGKYG. The complete CDR3 protein is CASREQQGKYGYTF.

As regards this clone: The CDR3 end lies 3 residues beyond the end of the read and is filled in from the germline J gene. The chain carries TRBV29-1 and TRBJ1-2; D is uncertain. The germline V gene has CDR1 SQVTM and CDR2 ANQGSEA. The length of the CDR3 is 12 residues. Trimming cost V 5 bases and J 0 bases, with 7 bases left between them. The sequenced part of the CDR3 DNA is TGCAGCGTTCAGGAAACTAACTATGGC. Protein: CSVQETNYG. The entire CDR3 is CSVQETNYGYTF.

Measured by frequency, this clone is medium-sized. The CDR3 extends 3 residues past the end of the read, so its final part is completed from the germline J gene. The rearrangement links TRBV7-9 to TRBJ1-4; D is perhaps TRBD1 (5 bases). V was trimmed by 5 bases and J by 8 bases, leaving 9 bases between them. The CDR3 is made up of 12 amino acids. Germline-derived CDR1 and CDR2 are SEHNR and FQNEAQ (reference sequence). CDR3 region: CASSPSGEKLFF. CDR3 bases read: TGTGCCAGCAGCCCCTCAGGGGAAAAA.

Worth noting for this clone: The sequence runs out 3 residues before the end of the CDR3; the remainder is reconstructed from the germline J gene. The chain employs TRBV29-1 and TRBJ2-3, with TRBD1 matching over 9 bases. The germline V gene has CDR1 SQVTM and CDR2 ANQGSEA. The CDR3 runs to 13 residues. J lost 6 bases, V lost 7 bases, and 8 bases had no gene match. The CDR3 loop is CSAPDRGADTQYF. CDR3 DNA (partial): TGCAGCGCCCCGGACAGGGGAGCCGATACG.

Regarding this clone: The CDR3 end is not reached by the read, which stops 3 residues before it; the germline J gene fills it in. The chain carries TRBV29-1 and TRBJ1-5; 9 nucleotides match TRBD1. The germline CDR1 and CDR2 sequences are SQVTM and ANQGSEA. The CDR3 length is 12 residues. V shed 6 bases and J 4 bases; nucleotides not matched to a gene: 1. The CDR3 sequence is CSVGTGNQPQHF. The part of the CDR3 DNA that was read is TGCAGCGTCGGGACAGGGAATCAGCCC.

A note on this clone: The read terminates 3 residues before the CDR3 end, so the remaining end is supplied by the germline J gene. The chain combines TRBV23-1 with TRBJ2-2, with D perhaps TRBD1 (5 bases). TRBV23-1 is reported as an ORF; its role is uncertain. Trimming left V 6 bases short and J 6 bases short, with 14 bases between. This CDR3 comprises 14 residues. CDR3 DNA (partial): TGCGCCAGCAGCCCAGGGTTTGAGCCCGGGGAG. This translates into CASSPGFEPGE. The CDR3 in its entirety is CASSPGFEPGELFF.

Remarks on this clone: The CDR3 end lies 3 residues beyond the end of the read and is filled in from the germline J gene. The chain links TRBV6-4 to TRBJ1-1, with TRBD1 as a possible D gene (5 bases). Germline values: CDR1 MRHNA, CDR2 SNTAGT. The CDR3 has 14 amino acids. The V end lost 0 bases, the J end lost 3 bases, and 8 bases lay between the germline ends. CDR3 bases read: TGTGCCAGCAGTGACTCGGGGCCCGACACTGAA. Translation gives CASSDSGPDTE. The entire CDR3 is CASSDSGPDTEAFF.

This clone is identified as medium-sized from frequency. Read sequence stops 3 residues before the CDR3 end, and the germline J gene provides the missing end. The V gene is TRBV18, the J gene TRBJ2-5; no definite D call. CDR1 and CDR2 (germline): KGHSH, LQKENI. The CDR3 is 15 amino acids. Trimming removed 0 bases from V and 1 base from J, with 9 bases in between. The CDR3 loop reads CASSPPGTSQETQYF. The CDR3 bases that were read are TGTGCCAGCTCACCACCGGGCACCAGCCAAGAGACC.

The CDR3 region is CASRVGRVFETQYF. The sequenced CDR3 bases are TGCGCCAGCAGGGTGGGCCGAGTGTTTGAGACC. The chain is built from TRBV5-1 and TRBJ2-5, with D unclear. The sequenced fragment ends 3 residues before the CDR3 boundary, so the rest is inferred from the germline J gene. The V end lost 5 bases, the J end lost 5 bases, and 16 bases lay between the germline ends. Germline V gene sequence: CDR1 SGHRS, CDR2 YFSETQ. The CDR3 length is 14 residues.

As to this clone: The read terminates 3 residues before the CDR3 end, so the remaining end is supplied by the germline J gene. The V gene is TRBV5-1, the J gene TRBJ1-4, with D unresolved. The CDR3 totals 14 residues. V was shortened by 2 bases and J by 10 bases, with 15 bases between the two germline ends. Germline V gene sequence: CDR1 SGHRS, CDR2 YFSETQ. The CDR3 DNA, read in part, is TGCGCCAGCAGCTTTAGGCTACCGGCGGGAAAA. Its protein is CASSFRLPAGK. The whole CDR3 sequence reads CASSFRLPAGKLFF.

Comment on this clone: Sequencing ends 3 residues short of the CDR3 end; the germline J gene provides the rest. V and J are TRBV7-2 and TRBJ1-6; D remains unclear. This CDR3 is 14 amino acids long. Trimming shortened V by 2 bases and J by 7 bases, and 9 bases separated the two germline ends. Germline assignment: CDR1 SGHTA and CDR2 FQGNSA. Partial CDR3 DNA: TGTGCCAGCAGCTTACCCAGGAGCAATTCACCC. Its translation is CASSLPRSNSP. The whole CDR3 sequence is CASSLPRSNSPLHF. The full variable domain, with the rest looked up from reference TRBV7-2 and TRBJ1-6, is GAGVSQSPSNKVTEKGKDVELRCDPISGHTALYWYRQSLGQGLEFLIYFQGNSAPDKSGLPSDRFSAERTGGSVSTLTIQRTQQEDSAVYLCASSLPRSNSPLHFGNGTRLTVT.

Concerning this clone itself: The CDR3 end is not reached by the read, which stops 3 residues before it; the germline J gene fills it in. This rearrangement joins TRBV7-9 to TRBJ2-1; 12 positions agree with TRBD2. With V trimmed by 7 bases and J by 8 bases, 6 bases remained unmatched. CDR3 length: 14 amino acids. Looked up from germline, CDR1 is SEHNR and CDR2 is FQNEAQ (reference sequence). This chain's CDR3 is CASKSTSGSDEQFF. CDR3 DNA, as far as it was read: TGTGCCAGCAAGTCGACTAGCGGGAGTGATGAG.

Comment on this clone: The read terminates 3 residues before the CDR3 end, so the remaining end is supplied by the germline J gene. The rearrangement links TRBV28 to TRBJ1-5; the match to TRBD1 covers 7 bases. Trimming took 7 bases from V and 7 from J; bases not matched to a gene: 10. The germline V gene encodes CDR1 MDHEN and CDR2 SYDVKM. CDR3 length equals 14 residues. Partial CDR3 DNA: TGTGCCAGCACCAGAACAGGGGCAGGGCAGCCC. Protein sequence: CASTRTGAGQP. The CDR3 in full is CASTRTGAGQPQHF.

On this clone itself: The CDR3 end is not reached by the read, which stops 3 residues before it; the germline J gene fills it in. The rearrangement joins TRBV2 to TRBJ2-1; the match to TRBD2 covers 9 bases. The J segment lost 5 bases and the V segment lost 2 bases, leaving 7 bases of the junction unmatched. Germline CDR1 and CDR2: SNHLY and FYNNEI. This CDR3 has 16 residues. Partial CDR3 DNA: TGTGCCAGCAGTGAAAGGAGTCTAGCGGGAAACAATGAG. Protein sequence: CASSERSLAGNNE. The complete CDR3 protein is CASSERSLAGNNEQFF.

Comment on this clone: Sequencing ends 3 residues short of the CDR3 end; the germline J gene provides the rest. The chain employs TRBV28 and TRBJ2-2, with D perhaps TRBD2 (6 bases). Germline assignment: CDR1 MDHEN and CDR2 SYDVKM. Trimming shortened V by 3 bases and J by 7 bases, and 15 bases separated the two germline ends. The CDR3 runs to 15 residues. The CDR3: CASSFPRLGIGELFF. The sequenced part of the CDR3 DNA is TGTGCCAGCAGTTTTCCCCGACTAGGGATCGGGGAG.

Comments on this clone: The sequenced fragment ends 3 residues before the CDR3 boundary, so the rest is inferred from the germline J gene. The rearrangement uses TRBV7-6 and TRBJ1-6; D gene unclear. The CDR3 loop spans 14 amino acids. CDR1 is SGHVS, CDR2 FNYEAQ, per germline. V lost 2 bases and J lost 4, with 6 bases in between. The DNA read from the CDR3 is TGTGCCAGCAGCTTACAGGTTTATAATTCACCC. Translation: CASSLQVYNSP. The whole CDR3 reads CASSLQVYNSPLHF.

Partial CDR3 DNA: TGCAGCGTTGATAATCGCGGGAGGCCCTACAATGAG. It codes for CSVDNRGRPYNE. The whole CDR3 region reads CSVDNRGRPYNEQFF. This sequence joins TRBV29-1 and TRBJ2-1; 8 bases are a match to TRBD2. The CDR3 is cut off 3 residues early in the read; its end comes from the germline J gene. The CDR3 sequence is 15 residues long. The V and J ends lost 3 bases and 2 bases, in that order; junction bases with no gene match: 6. Germline loops: CDR1 SQVTM, CDR2 ANQGSEA.

Remarks on this clone: The CDR3 goes on 3 residues after the read ends, and that part is filled in from the germline J gene. The gene calls are TRBV19 and TRBJ2-7, with 8 nucleotides matching TRBD2. This CDR3 comprises 16 residues. After removal of 3 bases from V and 1 base from J, the junction contained 8 bases not matched to a gene. From germline, CDR1 is LNHDA and CDR2 SQIVND (reference sequence). CDR3 DNA, as far as it was read: TGTGCCAGTAGTATCGGGCTAGCGGGTTCATCCTACGAG. Amino acids: CASSIGLAGSSYE. The full CDR3 reads CASSIGLAGSSYEQYF.

In the case of this clone: The read halts 3 residues ahead of the CDR3 end, with the missing end drawn from the germline J gene. V is TRBV19 and J is TRBJ1-3, with D possibly matching TRBD1 (6 bases). The length of the CDR3 is 14 residues. V lost 7 bases, J lost 0 bases, and 10 bases lay in between. Germline V gene lookup returns CDR1 LNHDA and CDR2 SQIVND (reference sequence). The part of the CDR3 DNA that was read is TGTGCCAGTACCCGGACAGTCTCTGGAAACACC. It encodes CASTRTVSGNT. The entire CDR3 reads CASTRTVSGNTIYF.

Comments on this clone: The read terminates 3 residues before the CDR3 end, so the remaining end is supplied by the germline J gene. This chain connects TRBV5-1 to TRBJ1-1; tentative D call: TRBD1 (6 bases). Trimming stripped 0 bases from V and 3 bases from J, with 18 bases between. The CDR3 length is 17 residues. Germline lookup yields CDR1 SGHRS and CDR2 YFSETQ. The CDR3 loop reads CASSLGGRGGSDTEAFF. CDR3 DNA (partial): TGCGCCAGCAGCTTGGGGGGGCGAGGGGGAAGCGACACTGAA.

About this clone: The CDR3 extends 3 residues past the end of the read, so its final part is completed from the germline J gene. The V call is TRBV7-6, the J call TRBJ2-1; 11 bases fit TRBD1. V lost 4 bases to trimming and J lost 7 bases; unmatched junction nucleotides: 3. This CDR3 has 14 amino acids. From germline, CDR1 is SGHVS and CDR2 FNYEAQ. The CDR3 bases that were read are TGTGCCAGCAGCTGGACAGGGGGCGCGAATGAG. Encoded protein: CASSWTGGANE. The CDR3 reads in full as CASSWTGGANEQFF.

On this clone: Read data end 3 residues before the CDR3 end; the end is taken from the germline J gene. The chain recombines TRBV19 with TRBJ2-3; 15 bases line up with TRBD2. The V gene end was trimmed by 3 bases and the J gene end by 3 bases; junction bases not matched to a gene: 4. The germline gives CDR1 LNHDA, CDR2 SQIVND (reference sequence). The CDR3 runs 17 residues. The CDR3 protein is CASSIGTSGRITDTQYF. The sequenced CDR3 bases are TGTGCCAGTAGTATCGGGACTAGCGGGAGGATTACAGATACG.

Turning to this clone: The read ends 3 residues early relative to the CDR3; the germline J gene fills the gap. The chain is built from TRBV20-1 and TRBJ1-5; 10 bases line up with TRBD1. The germline V gene has CDR1 DFQATT and CDR2 SNEGSKA (reference sequence). With 5 bases clipped from V and 3 bases from J, the junction kept 10 bases outside the gene matches. The CDR3 consists of 16 residues. CDR3 bases read: TGCAGTGCTTCGATCTGGGACAGGGGAAACAATCAGCCC. This encodes CSASIWDRGNNQP. The entire CDR3 sequence reads CSASIWDRGNNQPQHF.

Comments on this clone: The sequence runs out 3 residues before the end of the CDR3; the remainder is reconstructed from the germline J gene. The chain couples TRBV5-1 to TRBJ2-3, with TRBD2 identical over 9 bases. After removal of 1 base from V and 3 bases from J, the junction contained 6 bases not matched to a gene. This CDR3 region has 16 residues. From germline, CDR1 is SGHRS and CDR2 YFSETQ. The CDR3 DNA, read in part, is TGCGCCAGCAGCTTGTATGCGGGAGGGCCTACAGATACG. Amino acids: CASSLYAGGPTDT. The CDR3 in full is CASSLYAGGPTDTQYF.

In regard to this clone: With the read ending 3 residues before the CDR3 end, the germline J gene is used to fill in that end. This rearrangement joins TRBV18 to TRBJ2-7, with a possible D match to TRBD2 (7 bases). The CDR3 loop spans 14 amino acids. The germline gives CDR1 KGHSH, CDR2 LQKENI. V was trimmed by 2 bases and J by 6 bases, leaving 14 bases between them. CDR3 DNA, as far as it was read: TGTGCCAGCTCACCAACCGCCGGGGGGCCCGAG. The encoded protein is CASSPTAGGPE. The whole CDR3 is CASSPTAGGPEQYF. The whole variable domain, remainder taken from reference TRBV18 and TRBJ2-7, is NAGVMQNPRHLVRRRGQEARLRCSPMKGHSHVYWYRQLPEEGLKFMVYLQKENIIDESGMPKERFSAEFPKEGPSILRIQQVVRGDSAAYFCASSPTAGGPEQYFGPGTRLTVT.

For this clone: From the germline J gene comes the end of the CDR3, since the read stops 3 residues before it. This sequence joins TRBV29-1 and TRBJ2-1, with 13 positions matching TRBD2. CDR3 length: 16 amino acids. The J segment lost 7 bases and the V segment lost 6 bases, leaving 12 bases of the junction unmatched. Looked up from germline, CDR1 is SQVTM and CDR2 is ANQGSEA. The CDR3 reads CSVVHRTSGRLNEQFF. CDR3 DNA (partial): TGCAGCGTAGTACATAGGACTAGCGGGAGATTGAATGAG.